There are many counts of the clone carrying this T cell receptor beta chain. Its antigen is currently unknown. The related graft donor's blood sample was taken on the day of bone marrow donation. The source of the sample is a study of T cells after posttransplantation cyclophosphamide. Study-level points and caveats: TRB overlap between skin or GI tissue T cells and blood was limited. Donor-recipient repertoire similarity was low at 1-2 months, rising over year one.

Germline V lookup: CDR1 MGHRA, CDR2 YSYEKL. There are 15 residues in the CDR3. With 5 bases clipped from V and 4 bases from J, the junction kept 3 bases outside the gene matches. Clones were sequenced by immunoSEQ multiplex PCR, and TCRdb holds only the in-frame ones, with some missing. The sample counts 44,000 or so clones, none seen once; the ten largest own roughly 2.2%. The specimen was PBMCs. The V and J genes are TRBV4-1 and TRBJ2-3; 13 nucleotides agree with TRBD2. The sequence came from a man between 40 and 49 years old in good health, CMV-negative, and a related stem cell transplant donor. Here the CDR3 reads CASSWTSGSADTQYF. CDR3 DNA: TGCGCCAGCAGCTGGACTAGCGGGAGTGCAGATACGCAGTATTTT.